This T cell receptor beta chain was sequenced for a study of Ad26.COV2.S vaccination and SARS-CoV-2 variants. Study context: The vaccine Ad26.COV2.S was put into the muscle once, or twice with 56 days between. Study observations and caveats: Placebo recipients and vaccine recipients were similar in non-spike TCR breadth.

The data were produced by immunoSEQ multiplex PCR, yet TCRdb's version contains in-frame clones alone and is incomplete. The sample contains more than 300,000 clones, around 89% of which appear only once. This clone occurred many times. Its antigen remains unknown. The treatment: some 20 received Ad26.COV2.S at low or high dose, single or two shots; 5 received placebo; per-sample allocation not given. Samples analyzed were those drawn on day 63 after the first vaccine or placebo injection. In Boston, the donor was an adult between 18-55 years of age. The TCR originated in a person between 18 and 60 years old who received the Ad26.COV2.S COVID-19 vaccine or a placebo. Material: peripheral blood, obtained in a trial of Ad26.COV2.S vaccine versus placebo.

Here the CDR3 DNA reads TGTGCCAGCGAGGATGCTAGCGGGACCCACAATGAGCAGTTCTTC. It yields the protein CASEDASGTHNEQFF. The chain links TRBV6-5 to TRBJ2-1; 9 nucleotides agree with TRBD2. This CDR3 has 15 amino acids. V dropped 8 bases and J dropped 5; count of bases not matched to a gene: 10. Germline CDR1 reads MNHEY; CDR2 reads SVGAGI.